The T cell receptor (beta chain) under discussion was sequenced for a study of OX40 agonist ivuxolimab in advanced cancers. Turning to this clone: Its cognate antigen is unknown.

Method: immunoSEQ multiplex PCR; TCRdb's copy keeps in-frame clones and lacks some. The table records about 55,000 clones, around nine tenths of them present only once. If patients had autoimmune disease history or systemic immunosuppression, they were excluded. Overall study findings and caveats: Expanded clones tended on average to be more numerous among CD8+ T cells than CD4+. Clones of CD4+ and CD8+ blood T cells grew by week 6 at doses of 0.1 to 3.0 mg/kg.

V lost 4 bases to trimming and J lost 3 bases, with 19 bases between them. Per germline, CDR1 SGHTS and CDR2 YDEGEE. The CDR3 loop spans 16 amino acids. The chain couples TRBV5-8 to TRBJ2-5; tentatively, D is TRBD2 (7 bases). The origin of this receptor is an adult with an advanced solid tumor such as melanoma, head and neck, liver or kidney cancer. Specimen: CD4+ or CD8+ T cells sorted from blood, collected in a trial of the OX40 agonist ivuxolimab. This CDR3 is CASSTTRGREEETQYF. As DNA, the CDR3 is TGTGCCAGCAGCACAACAAGGGGGAGGGAAGAAGAGACCCAGTACTTC.